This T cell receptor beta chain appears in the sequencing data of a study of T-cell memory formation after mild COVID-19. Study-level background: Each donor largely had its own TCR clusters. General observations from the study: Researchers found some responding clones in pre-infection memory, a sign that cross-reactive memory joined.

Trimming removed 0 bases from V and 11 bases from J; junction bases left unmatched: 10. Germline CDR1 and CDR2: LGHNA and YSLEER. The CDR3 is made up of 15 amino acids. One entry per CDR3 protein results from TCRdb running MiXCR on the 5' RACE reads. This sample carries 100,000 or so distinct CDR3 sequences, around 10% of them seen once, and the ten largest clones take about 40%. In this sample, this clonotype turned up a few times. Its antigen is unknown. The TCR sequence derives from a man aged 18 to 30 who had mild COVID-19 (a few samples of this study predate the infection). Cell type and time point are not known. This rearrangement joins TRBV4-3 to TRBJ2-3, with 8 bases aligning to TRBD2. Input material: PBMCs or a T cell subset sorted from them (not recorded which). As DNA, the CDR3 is TGCGCCAGCAGCCAAGATGGCGGGGGGTTGTATGGGCAGTATTTT. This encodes CASSQDGGGLYGQYF.